The rows below give T cell receptor beta chains drawn from one sample of a study of T cells in Graves' hyperthyroidism and ophthalmopathy. TCRdb redid the calling of the multiplex PCR reads with MiXCR, one entry per CDR3 protein. The data contain a few hundred thousand distinct CDR3 sequences, about 45% of them singletons. Sequencing used peripheral blood or thyroid tissue (not recorded which). The receptors derive from an adult woman with Graves' disease, either hyperthyroidism or ophthalmopathy (not recorded which). Each CDR3 is given with its conserved first and last residue. The D gene is left open where the match is weak. Not all rows give a size; the values are once, few, many and, for expanded clones, a class.

NA,TRBJ2-6,NA,12,TRBV20-1,TGCAGTGCCTTGGCTGGGGCCAACGTCCTGACTTTC,CSALAGANVLTF
NA,TRBJ2-1,NA,14,TRBV5-1,TGCGCCAGCAGCTTGGGACAGGCTGCCAATGAGCAGTTCTTC,CASSLGQAANEQFF
NA,TRBJ1-6,few,13,TRBV2,TGTGCCAGCGGCGGGGAGCGGCGGTCACCCCTCCACTTT,CASGGERRSPLHF
TRBD1,TRBJ1-2,many,16,TRBV27,TGTGCCAGCAGTTTAAAGGGGGCTGAGCTTGGGTATGGCTACACCTTC,CASSLKGAELGYGYTF
NA,TRBJ2-7,NA,13,TRBV10-1,TGTGCCAGCAGCCAAGGACTATTTCACGAGCAGTACTTC,CASSQGLFHEQYF
TRBD1,TRBJ2-7,few,13,TRBV10-3,TGTGCCATCAGTGAGGGACAGGGCTACGAGCAGTACTTC,CAISEGQGYEQYF
NA,TRBJ1-1,few,13,TRBV29-1,TGCAGCGCCAGCAACGACCCCGGTGCTGAAGCTTTCTTT,CSASNDPGAEAFF
TRBD2,TRBJ2-7,many,17,TRBV20-1,TGCAGTGCTAGAGAGACTAGCGGGGCAGCAGGTGGCTACGAGCAGTACTTC,CSARETSGAAGGYEQYF
NA,TRBJ1-5,NA,14,TRBV7-9,TGTGCCAGCAGCTTTGGGGGCCACAATCAGCCCCAGCATTTT,CASSFGGHNQPQHF
NA,TRBJ1-2,many,11,TRBV29-1,TGCAGCGTTGGAGGGGGATCTGGCTACACCTTC,CSVGGGSGYTF
TRBD1,TRBJ1-5,NA,17,TRBV10-2,TGCGCCAGCTGGGACAGGGGGCGAGGTTGGGGCAATCAGCCCCAGCATTTT,CASWDRGRGWGNQPQHF
TRBD2,TRBJ2-7,once,14,TRBV5-6,TGTGCCAGCAGCAAGACTAGCGGGAGGGCCGAGCAGTACTTC,CASSKTSGRAEQYF
TRBD1,TRBJ1-1,NA,14,TRBV6-5,TGTGCCAGCAGTTACAACAGGGGGCCTACTGAAGCTTTCTTT,CASSYNRGPTEAFF
NA,TRBJ2-7,many,15,TRBV11-2,TGTGCCAGCACCATCTCCAGGGGCCCATCCTACGAGCAGTACTTC,CASTISRGPSYEQYF
TRBD1,TRBJ1-2,few,14,TRBV28,TGTGCCAGCAGTCAACAGGGGGCGACCCTTGGCTACACCTTC,CASSQQGATLGYTF
NA,TRBJ1-5,NA,14,TRBV6-6,TGTGCCAGCAGTGACAGAGGGGCTGATCAGCCCCAGCATTTT,CASSDRGADQPQHF
NA,TRBJ2-7,many,11,TRBV7-8,TGTGCCAGCAGTCTAAGTCCGGTGCAGTACTTC,CASSLSPVQYF
TRBD2,TRBJ2-2,NA,18,TRBV28,TGTGCCAGTACCCCCGTTAGCGGGAGGGCCTGGAACACCGGGGAGCTGTTTTTT,CASTPVSGRAWNTGELFF
NA,TRBJ2-2,NA,16,TRBV24-1,TGTGCCACCAGTGATCTGGGCCTAGAGGTTCCCGGGGAGCTGTTTTTT,CATSDLGLEVPGELFF
NA,TRBJ2-2,many,13,TRBV7-3,TGTGCCAGCAGGTCTCCGAACACCGGGGAGCTGTTTTTT,CASRSPNTGELFF
TRBD1,TRBJ1-6,few,15,TRBV2,TGTGCCAGCAGTGAAGAAGGGACAGGGGGTTCACCCCTCCACTTT,CASSEEGTGGSPLHF
TRBD2,TRBJ2-7,NA,16,TRBV5-4,TGTGCCAGCAGCCCCCCTTCGGGGGGAAGCTCCTACGAGCAGTACTTC,CASSPPSGGSSYEQYF
NA,TRBJ2-5,NA,13,TRBV7-6,TGTGCTGCTCAACCGGGGTACCAAGAGACCCAGTACTTC,CAAQPGYQETQYF
TRBD2,TRBJ2-7,many,15,TRBV20-1,TGCAGTGCTCCGGGACTAGCGGGAGCTTTCTACGAGCAGTACTTC,CSAPGLAGAFYEQYF
TRBD1,TRBJ1-5,NA,15,TRBV15,TGTGCCACCAGACGACAGGGTCTCGACAATCAGCCCCAGCATTTT,CATRRQGLDNQPQHF
NA,TRBJ2-3,NA,15,TRBV15,TGTGCCACCAGCAGAGATAGACTCAGCACAGATACGCAGTATTTT,CATSRDRLSTDTQYF
NA,TRBJ2-7,NA,14,TRBV6-5,TGTGCCAGTTCCCGTGCCCCCGAGACCTACGAGCAGTACTTC,CASSRAPETYEQYF
TRBD2,TRBJ2-1,NA,14,TRBV29-1,TGCAGCGCAGGGACTAGCGGAGCGTACAATGAGCAGTTCTTC,CSAGTSGAYNEQFF
NA,TRBJ1-5,NA,16,TRBV20-1,TGCAGTGCTAGTATGGTAGGCAGGGCGGGCAATCAGCCCCAGCATTTT,CSASMVGRAGNQPQHF
NA,TRBJ1-1,NA,16,TRBV25-1,TGTGCCAGCAGGTATGGTAGGTTTGGACAGAACACTGAAGCTTTCTTT,CASRYGRFGQNTEAFF
TRBD2,TRBJ2-5,many,15,TRBV20-1,TGCAGTGCTAGAGAGGGGTCTGGCGGGAGAGAGACCCAGTACTTC,CSAREGSGGRETQYF
TRBD1,TRBJ2-7,few,15,TRBV29-1,TGCAGCGTTACCTTCGGGACAGGGGGATCCTACGAGCAGTACTTC,CSVTFGTGGSYEQYF
NA,TRBJ2-7,NA,15,TRBV6-5,TGTGCCAGCAGGCCCGCGCGACAGGTTTCCTACGAGCAGTACTTC,CASRPARQVSYEQYF
NA,TRBJ2-1,few,11,TRBV29-1,TGCAGCGTTGCCTCGCTCAATGAGCAGTTCTTC,CSVASLNEQFF
NA,TRBJ2-5,NA,15,TRBV29-1,TGCAGCCCCGTGTACAGCGGAGTCTTCCAGGAGACCCAGTACTTC,CSPVYSGVFQETQYF
NA,TRBJ2-7,many,14,TRBV29-1,TGCAGCGTTGAAGGGGGTTCGTTTACCTACGAGCAGTACTTC,CSVEGGSFTYEQYF
NA,TRBJ2-7,many,13,TRBV7-3,TGTGCCAGCAGCTTAACTCCTCTCGGCGAGCAGTACTTC,CASSLTPLGEQYF
NA,TRBJ2-6,many,15,TRBV7-2,TGTGCCAGCAGCCGGGCAGGGGATGGGGCCAACGTCCTGACTTTC,CASSRAGDGANVLTF
NA,TRBJ1-2,few,13,TRBV12-3/TRBV12-4,TGTGCCAGCAACATTGAGGGGGGGCGCCAGGACACCTTC,CASNIEGGRQDTF
NA,TRBJ1-2,many,13,TRBV7-9,TGTGCCAGCAGCCCCACAGGGAAGAATGGCTACACCTTC,CASSPTGKNGYTF
NA,TRBJ1-1,many,14,TRBV3-1,TGTGCCAGCACACGAAGGGGGTCGAGCACTGAAGCTTTCTTT,CASTRRGSSTEAFF
NA,TRBJ2-6,few,16,TRBV10-1,TGCGCCAGCAGGATCACCGGGAACTCTGGGGCCAACGTCCTGACTTTC,CASRITGNSGANVLTF
NA,TRBJ1-2,many,13,TRBV7-2,TGTGCCAGCAGCCCAGGGGTGGGATATGGCTACACCTTC,CASSPGVGYGYTF